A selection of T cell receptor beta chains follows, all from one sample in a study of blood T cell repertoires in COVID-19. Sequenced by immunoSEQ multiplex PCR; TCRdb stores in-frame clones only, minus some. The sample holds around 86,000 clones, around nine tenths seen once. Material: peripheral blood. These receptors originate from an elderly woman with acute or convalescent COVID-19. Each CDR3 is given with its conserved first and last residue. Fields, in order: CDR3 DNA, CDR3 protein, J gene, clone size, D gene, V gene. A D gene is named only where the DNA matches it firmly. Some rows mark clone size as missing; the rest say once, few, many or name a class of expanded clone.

cdr3_nt: TGTGCCAGCAGCCAGGTCCGGGGGGCCGGGCAGTTCTTC
cdr3_aa: CASSQVRGAGQFF
j_call: TRBJ2-1
clone_size: NA
d_call: NA
v_call: TRBV14

cdr3_nt: TGCGCCAGCAGCCAAGATTATAGGCAGGGGGTACACACCATATATTTT
cdr3_aa: CASSQDYRQGVHTIYF
j_call: TRBJ1-3
clone_size: NA
d_call: TRBD1
v_call: TRBV4-3

cdr3_nt: TGTGCCAGCAGCTTAGGGGACACCGGGGAGCTGTTTTTT
cdr3_aa: CASSLGDTGELFF
j_call: TRBJ2-2
clone_size: NA
d_call: NA
v_call: TRBV5-5

cdr3_nt: TGTGCCAGTAGTATAGTTGGTCGGGCAGGGGTAGCAGATACGCAGTATTTT
cdr3_aa: CASSIVGRAGVADTQYF
j_call: TRBJ2-3
clone_size: NA
d_call: NA
v_call: TRBV19

cdr3_nt: TGCGCCAGCAGCTTGCGGGGTGAGGACTATGGCTACACCTTC
cdr3_aa: CASSLRGEDYGYTF
j_call: TRBJ1-2
clone_size: NA
d_call: NA
v_call: TRBV5-1

cdr3_nt: TGTGCCTGGAGTACAGGAACCCTGAACACTGAAGCTTTCTTT
cdr3_aa: CAWSTGTLNTEAFF
j_call: TRBJ1-1
clone_size: once
d_call: NA
v_call: TRBV30

cdr3_nt: TGTGCCAGCAGCCGGGACAGGGGAGGGGGCTATGGCTACACCTTC
cdr3_aa: CASSRDRGGGYGYTF
j_call: TRBJ1-2
clone_size: NA
d_call: TRBD1
v_call: TRBV5-4

cdr3_nt: TGTGCCAGCAGCTTGGCCCGACAGGGAAGCCCCTATAATTCACCCCTCCACTTT
cdr3_aa: CASSLARQGSPYNSPLHF
j_call: TRBJ1-6
clone_size: NA
d_call: TRBD1
v_call: TRBV5-5

cdr3_nt: TGCGCCAGCAGCGTACAGGGGGCAGGGGAGACCCAGTACTTC
cdr3_aa: CASSVQGAGETQYF
j_call: TRBJ2-5
clone_size: NA
d_call: TRBD1
v_call: TRBV5-1

cdr3_nt: TGTGCCAGCAGGCCTAGGGAGACAGATACGCAGTATTTT
cdr3_aa: CASRPRETDTQYF
j_call: TRBJ2-3
clone_size: NA
d_call: NA
v_call: TRBV5-4

cdr3_nt: TGCGCCAGCAGCTCCACTTGGACTAGCGGTGAGCAGTTCTTC
cdr3_aa: CASSSTWTSGEQFF
j_call: TRBJ2-1
clone_size: NA
d_call: TRBD2
v_call: TRBV5-1

cdr3_nt: TGCGCCATCATAAAGGACAGAATTGGGCATTTT
cdr3_aa: CAIIKDRIGHF
j_call: TRBJ1-5
clone_size: NA
d_call: NA
v_call: TRBV23-1

cdr3_nt: TGTGCCAGCAGGATTAGCGGGGGGTCCACCGGGGAGCTGTTTTTT
cdr3_aa: CASRISGGSTGELFF
j_call: TRBJ2-2
clone_size: NA
d_call: TRBD2
v_call: TRBV9

cdr3_nt: TGCGCCAGCAGCTCCTTACAGGGGGCGGGCGGGGAGCTGTTTTTT
cdr3_aa: CASSSLQGAGGELFF
j_call: TRBJ2-2
clone_size: NA
d_call: TRBD1
v_call: TRBV5-1

cdr3_nt: TGTGCCAGCAGCCAAGCGTCAGGGTGGTATGGCTACACCTTC
cdr3_aa: CASSQASGWYGYTF
j_call: TRBJ1-2
clone_size: NA
d_call: NA
v_call: TRBV3-1/TRBV3-2

cdr3_nt: TGTGCCAGCAGTTCCGAGGACAGGGCTTCCTCTGAAGCTTTCTTT
cdr3_aa: CASSSEDRASSEAFF
j_call: TRBJ1-1
clone_size: NA
d_call: TRBD1
v_call: TRBV6-5

cdr3_nt: TGTGCCAGCAGCTTAGTAGGGACTAGCGGCTTTAATGAGCAGTTCTTC
cdr3_aa: CASSLVGTSGFNEQFF
j_call: TRBJ2-1
clone_size: NA
d_call: TRBD2
v_call: TRBV7-2

cdr3_nt: TGTGCCAGCAGCCGACAGGGCGCGGGAAACACCATATATTTT
cdr3_aa: CASSRQGAGNTIYF
j_call: TRBJ1-3
clone_size: NA
d_call: TRBD1
v_call: TRBV6-5

cdr3_nt: TGTGCCAGTAGTATTAGGAAGGGAGTCGTGAGCTCCTACGAGCAGTACTTC
cdr3_aa: CASSIRKGVVSSYEQYF
j_call: TRBJ2-7
clone_size: NA
d_call: NA
v_call: TRBV19

cdr3_nt: TGTGCCAGCAGCTTCTTGACTAAGGACAGCACCTACGAGCAGTACTTC
cdr3_aa: CASSFLTKDSTYEQYF
j_call: TRBJ2-7
clone_size: NA
d_call: NA
v_call: TRBV5-6

cdr3_nt: TGCGCCAGCAGCCAAGCCCTCGGGAGTCATGGCTACACCTTC
cdr3_aa: CASSQALGSHGYTF
j_call: TRBJ1-2
clone_size: few
d_call: NA
v_call: TRBV4-1

cdr3_nt: TGTGCCAGCAGCCAAGATGGAAGGGGGGGCACCGGGGCAGAGACCCAGTACTTC
cdr3_aa: CASSQDGRGGTGAETQYF
j_call: TRBJ2-5
clone_size: NA
d_call: NA
v_call: TRBV4-2

cdr3_nt: TGTGCCAGCAGCTTAGGTAGCGGGGGGGCGGATACGCAGTATTTT
cdr3_aa: CASSLGSGGADTQYF
j_call: TRBJ2-3
clone_size: NA
d_call: TRBD2
v_call: TRBV7-8

cdr3_nt: TGTGCCAGTAGTTCGACGACTCAAAGGGAAGCTTTCTTT
cdr3_aa: CASSSTTQREAFF
j_call: TRBJ1-1
clone_size: NA
d_call: NA
v_call: TRBV19

cdr3_nt: TGTGCCAGCAGCCGGACAGGGGGTATAGGGACTAATGAAAAACTGTTTTTT
cdr3_aa: CASSRTGGIGTNEKLFF
j_call: TRBJ1-4
clone_size: NA
d_call: TRBD1
v_call: TRBV7-6

cdr3_nt: TGTGCCACCAGCAGAGTTCCGTGGGGAAGCCCTAAGAGGGATGAGCAGTTCTTC
cdr3_aa: CATSRVPWGSPKRDEQFF
j_call: TRBJ2-1
clone_size: NA
d_call: NA
v_call: TRBV15

cdr3_nt: TGTGCCAGCAGTGTTCAGGGTACCGGGGAGCTGTTTTTT
cdr3_aa: CASSVQGTGELFF
j_call: TRBJ2-2
clone_size: NA
d_call: NA
v_call: TRBV2

cdr3_nt: TGTGCCAGCAGCTTCCATAGGGCAGGGGGCGTCAATCAGCCCCAGCATTTT
cdr3_aa: CASSFHRAGGVNQPQHF
j_call: TRBJ1-5
clone_size: NA
d_call: TRBD1
v_call: TRBV7-9

cdr3_nt: TGTGCCATCAGTGACCCACAGGGGGCGATAACTGAAGCTTTCTTT
cdr3_aa: CAISDPQGAITEAFF
j_call: TRBJ1-1
clone_size: NA
d_call: TRBD1
v_call: TRBV10-3

cdr3_nt: TGTGCCAGCAGCCAAGCAACTAGCGGGAGCCCCCACCAAGAGACCCAGTACTTC
cdr3_aa: CASSQATSGSPHQETQYF
j_call: TRBJ2-5
clone_size: NA
d_call: TRBD2
v_call: TRBV3-1/TRBV3-2

cdr3_nt: TGTGCCAGCAGCTTAGTTTCTGAAGCGAACGAGCAGTACTTC
cdr3_aa: CASSLVSEANEQYF
j_call: TRBJ2-7
clone_size: once
d_call: NA
v_call: TRBV7-9

cdr3_nt: TGTGCCAGCACCCAGGGGCAGCACGGACGGGGTGAGCAGTTCTTC
cdr3_aa: CASTQGQHGRGEQFF
j_call: TRBJ2-1
clone_size: NA
d_call: NA
v_call: TRBV27

cdr3_nt: TGCAGTGCTAGTGAGGCTAGCGGGAGTTACAATGAGCAGTTCTTC
cdr3_aa: CSASEASGSYNEQFF
j_call: TRBJ2-1
clone_size: NA
d_call: TRBD2
v_call: TRBV20-1

cdr3_nt: TGTGCCACCTCGAGGGCGCGAGAGACCCAGTACTTC
cdr3_aa: CATSRARETQYF
j_call: TRBJ2-5
clone_size: NA
d_call: NA
v_call: TRBV15

cdr3_nt: TGTGCCAGCAGCCCTCATGTAGTGACCGGGGAGCTGTTTTTT
cdr3_aa: CASSPHVVTGELFF
j_call: TRBJ2-2
clone_size: NA
d_call: NA
v_call: TRBV7-2

cdr3_nt: TGTGCCAGCAGCCTGGGACAGGGGGCGCATGGCTACACCTTC
cdr3_aa: CASSLGQGAHGYTF
j_call: TRBJ1-2
clone_size: NA
d_call: TRBD1
v_call: TRBV11-1

cdr3_nt: TGTGCCAGCTCACCATCCCCGGGGGACTATGGCTACACCTTC
cdr3_aa: CASSPSPGDYGYTF
j_call: TRBJ1-2
clone_size: NA
d_call: NA
v_call: TRBV18

cdr3_nt: TGTGCCAGCAAGTTAGATAATTCACCCCTCCACTTT
cdr3_aa: CASKLDNSPLHF
j_call: TRBJ1-6
clone_size: few
d_call: NA
v_call: TRBV7-2

cdr3_nt: TGTGCCAGCACCCTGGGGGGTGATCAGTATTTT
cdr3_aa: CASTLGGDQYF
j_call: TRBJ2-3
clone_size: once
d_call: NA
v_call: TRBV12-3/TRBV12-4

cdr3_nt: TGCGCCAGCAGAGACAGCACGAACACTGAAGCTTTCTTT
cdr3_aa: CASRDSTNTEAFF
j_call: TRBJ1-1
clone_size: NA
d_call: NA
v_call: TRBV10-1

cdr3_nt: TGTGCCAGCAGCGTTGACCAGGGTTACCCCTACGAGCAGTACTTC
cdr3_aa: CASSVDQGYPYEQYF
j_call: TRBJ2-7
clone_size: NA
d_call: NA
v_call: TRBV9

cdr3_nt: TGTGCCAGCAGCTTGGCCAGGGGGGAGACCCAGTACTTC
cdr3_aa: CASSLARGETQYF
j_call: TRBJ2-5
clone_size: NA
d_call: TRBD1
v_call: TRBV5-4

cdr3_nt: TGTGCCAGCAGTGAAGCTCAGGCGGGGGAAACCTACAATGAGCAGTTCTTC
cdr3_aa: CASSEAQAGETYNEQFF
j_call: TRBJ2-1
clone_size: NA
d_call: TRBD2
v_call: TRBV6-1

cdr3_nt: TGTGCCAGCAGCCAAGTCGGAGGGAAAGCGGGGGGGACAGAGAACACAGATACGCAGTATTTT
cdr3_aa: CASSQVGGKAGGTENTDTQYF
j_call: TRBJ2-3
clone_size: few
d_call: TRBD2
v_call: TRBV4-2

cdr3_nt: TGTGCCAGCAGCCAAGAGCGGGACAGCTCCTACAATGAGCAGTTCTTC
cdr3_aa: CASSQERDSSYNEQFF
j_call: TRBJ2-1
clone_size: few
d_call: NA
v_call: TRBV4-2

cdr3_nt: TGTGCCAGCAGCGCCGGGGGACAGGAGAACTACGAGCAGTACTTC
cdr3_aa: CASSAGGQENYEQYF
j_call: TRBJ2-7
clone_size: NA
d_call: TRBD1
v_call: TRBV9

cdr3_nt: TGTGCCAGTAGGGCCGGGACAGGGGTACCAGATACGCAGTATTTT
cdr3_aa: CASRAGTGVPDTQYF
j_call: TRBJ2-3
clone_size: NA
d_call: TRBD1
v_call: TRBV19

cdr3_nt: TGTGCCAGCAGCGTAGGAGGCCCCGACGAGCAGTACTTC
cdr3_aa: CASSVGGPDEQYF
j_call: TRBJ2-7
clone_size: NA
d_call: NA
v_call: TRBV9

cdr3_nt: TGCGCCAGCAGAAACCCGGGGGGCCTACTTCACAATGAGCAGTTCTTC
cdr3_aa: CASRNPGGLLHNEQFF
j_call: TRBJ2-1
clone_size: NA
d_call: NA
v_call: TRBV5-1

cdr3_nt: TGTGCCAGCAGCCCCGGGACAGGGAACACCATATATTTT
cdr3_aa: CASSPGTGNTIYF
j_call: TRBJ1-3
clone_size: NA
d_call: TRBD1
v_call: TRBV5-5

cdr3_nt: TGTGCCAGCAGCCACCCCGGGGGTTCGAGCTCTGGAAACACCATATATTTT
cdr3_aa: CASSHPGGSSSGNTIYF
j_call: TRBJ1-3
clone_size: few
d_call: NA
v_call: TRBV7-2

cdr3_nt: TGTGCCAGCAGCCCAAGTGGGATGGGGGGGAGGCAGTTCTTC
cdr3_aa: CASSPSGMGGRQFF
j_call: TRBJ2-1
clone_size: NA
d_call: TRBD2
v_call: TRBV7-2

cdr3_nt: TGTGCCAGCAGTGTATTTAGTAGCTACGAGCAGTACTTC
cdr3_aa: CASSVFSSYEQYF
j_call: TRBJ2-7
clone_size: NA
d_call: NA
v_call: TRBV2

cdr3_nt: TGTGCCACCAGTGCAGGACAGGGGAAAGCTTTCTTT
cdr3_aa: CATSAGQGKAFF
j_call: TRBJ1-1
clone_size: once
d_call: TRBD1
v_call: TRBV24-1

cdr3_nt: TGCGCCAGCAGTTGGCAGGATCCAGGCAAGGAGCAGTTCTTC
cdr3_aa: CASSWQDPGKEQFF
j_call: TRBJ2-1
clone_size: once
d_call: NA
v_call: TRBV5-1

cdr3_nt: TGTGCCAGTAGTGCGCCCGGGACAGAAGGACGAGAGACCCAGTACTTC
cdr3_aa: CASSAPGTEGRETQYF
j_call: TRBJ2-5
clone_size: NA
d_call: TRBD1
v_call: TRBV19

cdr3_nt: TGTGCCAGCAGCGTGACTAGCAGCTACCAAGAGACCCAGTACTTC
cdr3_aa: CASSVTSSYQETQYF
j_call: TRBJ2-5
clone_size: NA
d_call: TRBD2
v_call: TRBV7-2

cdr3_nt: TGTGCCAGCAGCCAAGATTGGGACACTAATTCACCCCTCCACTTT
cdr3_aa: CASSQDWDTNSPLHF
j_call: TRBJ1-6
clone_size: few
d_call: NA
v_call: TRBV4-2

cdr3_nt: TGCGCCAGCAGCTTGGCCGGTAATTCACCCCTCCACTTT
cdr3_aa: CASSLAGNSPLHF
j_call: TRBJ1-6
clone_size: once
d_call: NA
v_call: TRBV5-1